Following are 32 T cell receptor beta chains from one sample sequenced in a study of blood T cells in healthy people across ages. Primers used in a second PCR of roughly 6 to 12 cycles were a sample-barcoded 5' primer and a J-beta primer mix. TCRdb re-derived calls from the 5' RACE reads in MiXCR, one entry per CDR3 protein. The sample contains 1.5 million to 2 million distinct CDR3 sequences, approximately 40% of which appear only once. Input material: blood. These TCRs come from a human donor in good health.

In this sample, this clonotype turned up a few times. DNA for the CDR3: TGTGCCAGCAGCTCGGGTCCCCCGCGGTACTTC. Translation gives CASSSGPPRYF. The chain couples TRBV7-2 to TRBJ2-5, with no clear D. Germline CDR1 and CDR2: SGHTA and FQGNSA. This CDR3 is built from 11 residues. Trimming stripped 4 bases from V and 13 bases from J, with 13 bases between.

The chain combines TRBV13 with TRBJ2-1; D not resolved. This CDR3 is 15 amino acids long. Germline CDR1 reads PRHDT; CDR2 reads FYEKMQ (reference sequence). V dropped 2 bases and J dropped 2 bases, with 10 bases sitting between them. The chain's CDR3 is CASSLSQKTYNEQFF. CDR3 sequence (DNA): TGTGCCAGCAGCTTATCCCAGAAAACCTACAATGAGCAGTTCTTC.

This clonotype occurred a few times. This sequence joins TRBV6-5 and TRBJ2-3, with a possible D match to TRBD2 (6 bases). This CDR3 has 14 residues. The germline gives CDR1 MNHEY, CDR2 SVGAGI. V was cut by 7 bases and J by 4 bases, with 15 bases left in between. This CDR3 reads CASTTGGGPDTQYF. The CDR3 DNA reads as TGTGCCAGCACCACCGGCGGAGGGCCAGATACGCAGTATTTT.

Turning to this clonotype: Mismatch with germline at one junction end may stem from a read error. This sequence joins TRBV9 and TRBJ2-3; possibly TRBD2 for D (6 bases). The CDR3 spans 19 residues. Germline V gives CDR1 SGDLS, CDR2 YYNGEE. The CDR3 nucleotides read TGTGCCAGCAGCGTAGACCAGGGAGGTGTGTTTCGAGACACAGATACGCTGTATTTT. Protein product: CASSVDQGGVFRDTDTLYF.

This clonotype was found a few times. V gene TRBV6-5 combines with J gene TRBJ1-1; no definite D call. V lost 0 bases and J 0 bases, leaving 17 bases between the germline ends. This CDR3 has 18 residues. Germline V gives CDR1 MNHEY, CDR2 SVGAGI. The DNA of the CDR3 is TGTGCCAGCAGTTACTCGATTTTCGACGCAGGATTGAACACTGAAGCTTTCTTT. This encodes CASSYSIFDAGLNTEAFF.

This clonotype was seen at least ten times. CDR3 DNA sequence: TGTGCCAGCAGCCGGACAGACTCTGGGGCCAACGTCCTGACTTTC. As protein: CASSRTDSGANVLTF. The rearrangement links TRBV12-3 or TRBV12-4 to TRBJ2-6, with TRBD1 as a possible D gene (6 bases). The CDR3 has 15 residues. With 6 bases removed from V and 0 bases from J, the gap between germline ends came to 9 bases.

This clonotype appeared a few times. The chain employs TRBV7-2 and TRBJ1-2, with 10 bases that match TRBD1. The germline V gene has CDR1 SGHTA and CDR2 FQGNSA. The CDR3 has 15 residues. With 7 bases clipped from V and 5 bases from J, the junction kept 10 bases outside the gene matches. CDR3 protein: CASNKGTGAIYGYTF. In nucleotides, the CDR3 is TGTGCCAGCAACAAGGGGACAGGGGCAATTTATGGCTACACCTTC.

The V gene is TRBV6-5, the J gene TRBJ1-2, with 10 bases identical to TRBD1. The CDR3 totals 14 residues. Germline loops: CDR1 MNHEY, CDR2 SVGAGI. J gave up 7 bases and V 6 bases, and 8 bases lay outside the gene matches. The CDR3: CASRAPGQGSGYTF. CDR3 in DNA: TGTGCCAGCAGGGCACCGGGACAGGGGAGTGGCTACACCTTC.

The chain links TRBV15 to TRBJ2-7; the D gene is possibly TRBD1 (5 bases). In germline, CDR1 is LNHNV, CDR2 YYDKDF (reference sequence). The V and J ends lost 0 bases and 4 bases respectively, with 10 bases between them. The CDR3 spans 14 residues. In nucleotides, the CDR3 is TGTGCCACCAGCAGAGAAGCGACAGAATACGAGCAGTACTTC. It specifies CATSREATEYEQYF.

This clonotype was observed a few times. The CDR3 DNA sequence: TGCGCCAGCAGCCCAGTAGCGGGGGGGCCGTTGGAGCAGTATTTT. Translating it yields CASSPVAGGPLEQYF. The chain uses TRBV4-1 and TRBJ2-3; 11 bases map to TRBD2. This CDR3 region has 15 residues. Germline CDR1 MGHRA, CDR2 YSYEKL. With 4 bases clipped from V and 11 bases from J, the junction kept 11 bases outside the gene matches.

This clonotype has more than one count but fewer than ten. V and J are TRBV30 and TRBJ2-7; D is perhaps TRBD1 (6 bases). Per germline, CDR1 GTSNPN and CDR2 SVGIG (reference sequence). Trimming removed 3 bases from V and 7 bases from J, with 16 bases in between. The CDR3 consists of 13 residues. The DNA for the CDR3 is TGTGCCTGGAGAAGACGGTCACAGGGAGAGCAGTACTTC. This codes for CAWRRRSQGEQYF.

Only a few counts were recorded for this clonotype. Written as DNA, the CDR3 is TGTGCCAGCAGCTTAGCGACTTTCGGGGGCTACACCTTC. Its translation: CASSLATFGGYTF. The V and J genes are TRBV11-3 and TRBJ1-2; D not resolved. Germline CDR1 reads SGHNT; CDR2 reads YENEEA. Trimming pared 1 base from V and 8 bases from J, leaving 11 bases between. The CDR3 spans 13 residues.

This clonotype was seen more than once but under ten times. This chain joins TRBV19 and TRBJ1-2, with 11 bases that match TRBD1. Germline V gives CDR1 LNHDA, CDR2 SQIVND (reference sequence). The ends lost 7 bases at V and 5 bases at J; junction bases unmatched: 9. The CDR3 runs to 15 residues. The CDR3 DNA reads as TGTGCCAGTAATCACCGGACAGGGGGCTATTATGGCTACACCTTC. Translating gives CASNHRTGGYYGYTF.

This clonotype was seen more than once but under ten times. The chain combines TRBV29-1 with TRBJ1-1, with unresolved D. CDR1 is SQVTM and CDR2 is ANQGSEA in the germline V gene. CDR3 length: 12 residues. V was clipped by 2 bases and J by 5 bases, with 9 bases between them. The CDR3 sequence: CSVERGLTEAFF. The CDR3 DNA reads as TGCAGCGTTGAAAGAGGGCTTACTGAAGCTTTCTTT. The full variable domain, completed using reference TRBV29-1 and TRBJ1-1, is SAVISQKPSRDICQRGTSLTIQCQVDSQVTMMFWYRQQPGQSLTLIATANQGSEATYESGFVIDKFPISRPNLTFSTLTVSNMSPEDSSIYLCSVERGLTEAFFGQGTRLTVV.

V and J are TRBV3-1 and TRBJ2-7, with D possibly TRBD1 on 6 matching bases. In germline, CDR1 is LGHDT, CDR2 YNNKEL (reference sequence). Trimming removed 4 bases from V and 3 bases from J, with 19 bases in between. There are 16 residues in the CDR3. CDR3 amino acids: CASSLNDGGQYYEQYF. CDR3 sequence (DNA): TGTGCCAGCAGCCTTAACGACGGTGGACAGTACTACGAGCAGTACTTC.

The CDR3 here is CASSQGRRDNQPQHF. In nucleotides, the CDR3 is TGCGCCAGCAGCCAAGGCCGCAGGGACAATCAGCCCCAGCATTTT. The chain has TRBV4-1 and TRBJ1-5; D is perhaps TRBD1 (5 bases). Per the germline V gene, CDR1 is MGHRA and CDR2 is YSYEKL. There are 15 residues in the CDR3. The ends were cut back, 1 base at V and 3 bases at J, with 10 bases in the middle.

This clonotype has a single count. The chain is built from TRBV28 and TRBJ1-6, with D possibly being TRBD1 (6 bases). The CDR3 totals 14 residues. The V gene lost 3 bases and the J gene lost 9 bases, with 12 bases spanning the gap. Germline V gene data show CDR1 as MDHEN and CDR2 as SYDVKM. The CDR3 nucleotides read TGTGCCAGCAGTTTCCAGGGGCTGACTTCACCCCTCCACTTT. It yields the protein CASSFQGLTSPLHF.

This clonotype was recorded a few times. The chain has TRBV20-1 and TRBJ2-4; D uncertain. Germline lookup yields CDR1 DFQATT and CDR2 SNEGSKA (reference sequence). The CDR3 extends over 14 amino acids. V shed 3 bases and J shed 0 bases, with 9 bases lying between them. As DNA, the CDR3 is TGCAGTGCTAGTCAATACATAGCCAAAAACATTCAGTACTTC. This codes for CSASQYIAKNIQYF.

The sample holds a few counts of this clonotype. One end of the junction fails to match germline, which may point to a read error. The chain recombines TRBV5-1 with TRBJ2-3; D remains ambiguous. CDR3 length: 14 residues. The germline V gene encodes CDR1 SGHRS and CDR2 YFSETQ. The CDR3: CASSISDSTDMQYF. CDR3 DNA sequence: TGCGCCAGCAGCATCAGCGATAGCACAGATATGCAGTATTTT.

CDR3 sequence: CASSLQEIQETQYF. In nucleotides, the CDR3 is TGTGCCAGCAGTTTACAGGAGATTCAAGAGACCCAGTACTTC. The chain combines TRBV12-3 or TRBV12-4 with TRBJ2-5; D gene uncertain. Deletions cut 2 bases from V and 2 bases from J, with 9 bases between. This CDR3 has 14 amino acids.

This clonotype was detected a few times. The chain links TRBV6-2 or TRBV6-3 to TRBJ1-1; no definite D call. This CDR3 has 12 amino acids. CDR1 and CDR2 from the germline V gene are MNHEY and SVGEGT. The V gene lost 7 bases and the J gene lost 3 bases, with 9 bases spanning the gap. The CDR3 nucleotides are TGTGCCAGCACCCAGACATACACTGAAGCTTTCTTT. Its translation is CASTQTYTEAFF.

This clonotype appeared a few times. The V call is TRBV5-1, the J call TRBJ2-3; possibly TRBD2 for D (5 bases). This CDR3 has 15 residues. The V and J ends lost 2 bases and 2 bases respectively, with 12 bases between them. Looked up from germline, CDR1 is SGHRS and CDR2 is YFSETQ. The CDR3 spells CASSLLEISTDTQYF. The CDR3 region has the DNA TGCGCCAGCAGCTTACTAGAGATATCCACAGATACGCAGTATTTT.

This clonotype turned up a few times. The DNA for the CDR3 is TGTGCCACCAGTGACCCTCCAGACGGATGCAAAAACATTCAGTACTTC. Residues: CATSDPPDGCKNIQYF. This chain connects TRBV24-1 to TRBJ2-4; D is ambiguous. The length of the CDR3 is 16 residues. V was trimmed by 4 bases and J by 3 bases, leaving 15 bases between them. CDR1 KGHDR and CDR2 SFDVKD come from the germline V gene.

Written as DNA, the CDR3 is TGTGCCAGCAGCTCTTTTAGCGGGAGGGCCGGGAATGAGCAGTTCTTC. Its protein product is CASSSFSGRAGNEQFF. This sequence joins TRBV7-9 and TRBJ2-1; 11 bases fit TRBD2. V shed 4 bases and J 7 bases; nucleotides not matched to a gene: 9. Germline assignment: CDR1 SEHNR and CDR2 FQNEAQ (reference sequence). This CDR3 has 16 amino acids.

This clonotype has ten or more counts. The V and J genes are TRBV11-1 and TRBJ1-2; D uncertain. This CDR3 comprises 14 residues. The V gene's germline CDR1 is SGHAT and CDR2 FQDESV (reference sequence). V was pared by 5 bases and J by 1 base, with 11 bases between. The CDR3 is CASSPTGFNYGYTF. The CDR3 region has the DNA TGTGCCAGCAGCCCGACTGGGTTTAACTATGGCTACACCTTC.

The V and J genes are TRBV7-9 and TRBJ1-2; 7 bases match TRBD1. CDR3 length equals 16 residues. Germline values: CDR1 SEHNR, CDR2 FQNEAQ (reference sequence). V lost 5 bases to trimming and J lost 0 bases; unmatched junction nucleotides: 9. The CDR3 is CASSQGQSLSNYGYTF. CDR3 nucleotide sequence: TGTGCCAGCAGCCAGGGACAGAGTTTATCTAACTATGGCTACACCTTC.

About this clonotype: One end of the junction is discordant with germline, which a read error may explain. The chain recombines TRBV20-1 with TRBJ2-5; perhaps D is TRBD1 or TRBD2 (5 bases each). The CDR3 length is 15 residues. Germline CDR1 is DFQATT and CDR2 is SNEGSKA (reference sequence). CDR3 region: CSARVPGPRVETPYF. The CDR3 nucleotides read TGCAGTGCTAGAGTACCGGGACCCAGGGTCGAGACCCCGTACTTC.

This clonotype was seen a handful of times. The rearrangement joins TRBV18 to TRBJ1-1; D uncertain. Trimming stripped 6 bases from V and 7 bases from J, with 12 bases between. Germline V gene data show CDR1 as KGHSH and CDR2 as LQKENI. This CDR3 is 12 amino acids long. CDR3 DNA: TGTGCCAGCTCCCCCATCGGGGTTGAAGCTTTCTTT. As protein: CASSPIGVEAFF.

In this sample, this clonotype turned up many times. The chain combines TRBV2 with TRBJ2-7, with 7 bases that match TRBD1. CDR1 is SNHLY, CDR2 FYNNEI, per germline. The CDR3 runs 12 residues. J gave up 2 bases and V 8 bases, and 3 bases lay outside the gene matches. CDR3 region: CASRDRAYEQYF. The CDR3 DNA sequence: TGTGCCAGCCGGGACAGAGCCTACGAGCAGTACTTC.

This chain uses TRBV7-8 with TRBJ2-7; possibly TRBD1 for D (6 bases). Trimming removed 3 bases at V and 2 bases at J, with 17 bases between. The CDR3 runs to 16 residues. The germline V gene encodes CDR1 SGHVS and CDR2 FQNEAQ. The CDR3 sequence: CASSFGGRGNTYEQYF. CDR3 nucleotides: TGTGCCAGCAGCTTTGGGGGAAGGGGGAATACCTACGAGCAGTACTTC.

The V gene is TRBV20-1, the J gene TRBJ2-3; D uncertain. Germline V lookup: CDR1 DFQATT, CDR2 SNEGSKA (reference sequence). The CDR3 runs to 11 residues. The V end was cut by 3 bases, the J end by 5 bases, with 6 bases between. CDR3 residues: CSASWVDTQYF. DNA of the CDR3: TGCAGTGCTAGTTGGGTAGATACGCAGTATTTT.

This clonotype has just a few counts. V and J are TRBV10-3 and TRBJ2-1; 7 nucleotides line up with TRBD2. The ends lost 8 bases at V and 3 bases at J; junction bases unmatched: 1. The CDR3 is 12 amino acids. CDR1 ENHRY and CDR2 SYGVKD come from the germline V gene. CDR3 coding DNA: TGTGCCATCGGGGGGGACTACAATGAGCAGTTCTTC. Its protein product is CAIGGDYNEQFF.